These T cell receptor beta chains were read from a single sample in a study of human T cells and chemical hapten exposure. TCRdb independently ran MiXCR on the RACE reads; one entry per CDR3 protein. In the table there are about 71,000 distinct CDR3 sequences, about 9.4% of which are singletons. Specimen: whole blood, collected in connection with sensitization to the hapten diphenylcyclopropenone (DPC). The receptors shown here come from a woman between 40 and 50 years old with alopecia areata. Some clones in this sample may be carry-over from other donors' samples. The conserved cysteine and the conserved F or W are not part of the CDR3 here. Fields, in order: J gene, V gene, CDR3 protein.

>TRBJ2-3|TRBV7-9
ASSLALRGTQY
>TRBJ1-6|TRBV7-2
ASSAGGWNSPLH
>TRBJ2-2|TRBV25-1
ASSEITGGELF
>TRBJ2-5|TRBV5-1
ASSPGTGGEETQY
>TRBJ2-7|TRBV15
ATSRDVGSYEQY
>TRBJ1-2|TRBV3-1
ASSQVLRGRDGYT
>TRBJ2-6|TRBV6-5
ASRPRAWAYSGANVLT
>TRBJ2-7|TRBV6-2/TRBV6-3
ASTRRGGFYEQY
>TRBJ2-7|TRBV6-2/TRBV6-3
ASSIPDSTYEQY
>TRBJ2-3|TRBV5-4
ASSLIPQTDTQY
>TRBJ2-6|TRBV6-2/TRBV6-3
ASRELSGANVLT
>TRBJ2-2|TRBV5-1
ASSPVGGTGELF
>TRBJ2-7|TRBV7-9
ASSPWRLNQYEQY
>TRBJ1-1|TRBV20-1
SARLSGGMNTEAF
>TRBJ1-3|TRBV7-6
ASGSFGAAGNTIY
>TRBJ2-1|TRBV5-1
ASSLFSGGGEQF
>TRBJ2-1|TRBV15
ATSRDYRPNEQF
>TRBJ1-2|TRBV12-3/TRBV12-4
ASSLYTGGYGYT
>TRBJ1-5|TRBV3-1
ASSQDLTQPQH
>TRBJ2-3|TRBV9
ASSSGTYTDTQY
>TRBJ2-7|TRBV29-1
SVTWGPYEQY
>TRBJ1-5|TRBV18
ASGQDRDNQPQH
>TRBJ2-6|TRBV5-1
ASSLVPLSSGANVLT
>TRBJ2-1|TRBV23-1
ASSPKLTPSGGANEQF
>TRBJ2-6|TRBV21-1
ASSPGGSGANVLT
>TRBJ1-4|TRBV9
ASSPSSSNEKLF
>TRBJ1-3|TRBV6-6
ASIDGGQGIY
>TRBJ2-2|TRBV13
ASRAGTPNTGELF
>TRBJ1-1|TRBV9
ASSVVMGRSTEAF
>TRBJ2-5|TRBV10-3
ATTLAGEETQY
>TRBJ2-3|TRBV5-1
ASSFSGADTQY
>TRBJ2-7|TRBV6-6
ASSYSEQGPSSYEQY
>TRBJ2-2|TRBV2
ASILGTLQDTGELF
>TRBJ2-1|TRBV28
ASSQIGAEQF
>TRBJ2-2|TRBV30
AWGQGQTYTGELF
>TRBJ2-1|TRBV3-1
ASSQLSGEGASHEQF
>TRBJ1-1|TRBV3-1
ASSQGPGGTEAF
>TRBJ2-5|TRBV6-5
ASSYSYRGEETQY
>TRBJ2-3|TRBV4-2
ASSQDRGRGGPTDTQY
>TRBJ1-6|TRBV7-2
ASRAQGGRHNSPLH
>TRBJ1-1|TRBV19
ATATRVNTEAF
>TRBJ1-2|TRBV7-9
ASSSHGGDGYT
>TRBJ1-2|TRBV29-1
SVERTGNYGYT
>TRBJ2-2|TRBV6-2/TRBV6-3
ASSSGGTNTGELF
>TRBJ2-5|TRBV11-2
ASSPGYRETQY
>TRBJ2-3|TRBV7-6
ASSLRGVTGDLRGTDTQY
>TRBJ1-4|TRBV6-5
ASSYRGGNEKLF
>TRBJ2-5|TRBV7-6
ASSSGQGRGQETQY
>TRBJ2-7|TRBV3-1
ASSQASGWYYEQY
>TRBJ1-1|TRBV7-3
ASSPGGGTEAF
>TRBJ1-2|TRBV29-1
SALPGQYSYGYT
>TRBJ2-5|TRBV5-1
ASSPGQTQETQY
>TRBJ1-1|TRBV7-9
ASSWANTEAF
>TRBJ2-7|TRBV11-2
ASSTTSYEQY
>TRBJ2-1|TRBV19
ASSLDRDEQF
>TRBJ1-1|TRBV27
ASSWGTEAF
>TRBJ1-4|TRBV4-2
ASSQDKGRIQLGFF